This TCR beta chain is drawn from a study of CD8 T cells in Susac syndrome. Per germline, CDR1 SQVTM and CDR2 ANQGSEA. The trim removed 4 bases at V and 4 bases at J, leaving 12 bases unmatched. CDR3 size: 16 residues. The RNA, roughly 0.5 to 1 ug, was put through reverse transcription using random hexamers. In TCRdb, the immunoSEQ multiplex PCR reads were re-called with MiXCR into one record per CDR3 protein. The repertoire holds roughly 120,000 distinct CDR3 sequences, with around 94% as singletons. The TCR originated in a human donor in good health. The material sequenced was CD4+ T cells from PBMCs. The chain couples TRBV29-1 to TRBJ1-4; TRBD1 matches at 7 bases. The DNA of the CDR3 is TGCAGCGTTGGCGCGGAAGGGGGCAATGTTAATGAAAAACTGTTTTTT. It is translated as CSVGAEGGNVNEKLFF.